The 24 T cell receptor beta chains below come from one sample, sequenced in a study of OX40 agonist ivuxolimab in advanced cancers. Only in-frame clones appear in the TCRdb table, and some are missing; sequencing was by immunoSEQ multiplex PCR. This table has 60,000 to 85,000 clones, 84% appearing once. This specimen consisted of CD4+ or CD8+ T cells sorted from blood, obtained in a trial of the OX40 agonist ivuxolimab. The receptor source for this set is an adult with an advanced solid tumor such as melanoma, head and neck, liver or kidney cancer.

The V call is TRBV28, the J call TRBJ1-1; D remains ambiguous. CDR1 and CDR2 from the germline V gene are MDHEN and SYDVKM. Trimming left V 7 bases short and J 5 bases short, with 17 bases between. The CDR3 is 14 residues long. The CDR3 here is CASISHPWGTEAFF. The CDR3 DNA is TGTGCCAGCATATCTCACCCTTGGGGAACTGAAGCTTTCTTT.

This chain links TRBV19 with TRBJ2-7; weak D call: TRBD2 (7 bases). Germline V gene lookup returns CDR1 LNHDA and CDR2 SQIVND (reference sequence). CDR3 size: 14 residues. Trimming cost V 5 bases and J 4 bases, with 15 bases left between them. The CDR3 sequence: CASSPSAGAYEQYF. The CDR3 DNA reads as TGTGCCAGTAGTCCCTCGGCGGGGGCTTACGAGCAGTACTTC.

This clone was detected only a few times. The V call is TRBV6-1, the J call TRBJ2-7; possibly TRBD1 or TRBD2 for D (5 bases each). CDR3 length equals 13 residues. Trimming cost V 6 bases and J 3 bases, with 12 bases left between them. Germline V gene sequence: CDR1 MNHNS, CDR2 SASEGT. The CDR3 DNA sequence: TGTGCCAGCAGACTAGACAGTCTCTACGAGCAGTACTTC. Translated, it gives CASRLDSLYEQYF.

The genes are TRBV9 and TRBJ1-1; 7 bases match TRBD1. The germline gives CDR1 SGDLS, CDR2 YYNGEE. The V gene end was trimmed by 3 bases and the J gene end by 5 bases; junction bases not matched to a gene: 7. CDR3 length equals 14 residues. The CDR3 DNA follows: TGTGCCAGCAGCGCGGGACAGTATCTTACTGAAGCTTTCTTT. This gives the protein CASSAGQYLTEAFF. The full variable domain, with the rest looked up from reference TRBV9 and TRBJ1-1, is DSGVTQTPKHLITATGQRVTLRCSPRSGDLSVYWYQQSLDQGLQFLIQYYNGEERAKGNILERFSAQQFPDLHSELNLSSLELGDSALYFCASSAGQYLTEAFFGQGTRLTVV.

The chain is built from TRBV9 and TRBJ2-3; TRBD1 matches 10 bases. V lost 4 bases and J lost 1; bases outside the gene matches: 9. The germline gives CDR1 SGDLS, CDR2 YYNGEE. The CDR3 has 17 amino acids. CDR3 region: CASSPHPGTGGTDTQYF. CDR3 DNA sequence: TGTGCCAGCAGCCCTCACCCCGGGACAGGGGGCACAGATACGCAGTATTTT.

The rearrangement uses TRBV18 and TRBJ1-2; TRBD1 matches at 9 bases. The CDR3 sequence is 16 residues long. V shed 4 bases, J shed 3 bases, and the junction held 9 bases outside the gene matches. Germline V gives CDR1 KGHSH, CDR2 LQKENI. The CDR3 loop is CASSLSSGTGHYGYTF. DNA of the CDR3: TGTGCCAGCTCACTCTCTTCCGGGACAGGGCACTATGGCTACACCTTC.

This clone was seen only a few times. The chain couples TRBV18 to TRBJ2-7; no clear D. The germline gives CDR1 KGHSH, CDR2 LQKENI. The CDR3 has 13 amino acids. Trimming left V 0 bases short and J 1 base short, with 4 bases between. This CDR3 is CASSPPASYEQYF. CDR3 nucleotide sequence: TGTGCCAGCTCACCACCGGCGTCCTACGAGCAGTACTTC.

In its sample, this clone was seen once. The rearrangement joins TRBV7-8 to TRBJ2-3, with a possible D match to TRBD2 (6 bases). The CDR3 loop spans 16 amino acids. V gave up 5 bases and J gave up 8 bases, with 23 bases separating them. Germline CDR1 SGHVS, CDR2 FQNEAQ. CDR3 in amino acids: CASSGVDYTFQVTQYF. The CDR3 DNA follows: TGTGCCAGCAGCGGAGTGGACTACACCTTTCAAGTTACGCAGTATTTT.

Notes on this clone: Other DNA sequences within the sample encode an identical CDR3. The V and J genes are TRBV29-1 and TRBJ1-2; no clear D. Germline CDR1 is SQVTM and CDR2 is ANQGSEA. Trimming left V 2 bases short and J 5 bases short, with 0 bases between. This CDR3 has 9 amino acids. CDR3 DNA: TGCAGCGTTGAATATGGCTACACCTTC. This codes for CSVEYGYTF.

This clone was seen only a few times. The V and J genes are TRBV10-3 and TRBJ1-2, with D possibly being TRBD1 (6 bases). This CDR3 has 14 residues. CDR1 is ENHRY and CDR2 is SYGVKD in the germline V gene. Trimming stripped 0 bases from V and 8 bases from J, with 13 bases between. Written as DNA, the CDR3 is TGTGCCATCAGTGAGTCGTGGCAGGGGAGCGGCTACACCTTC. It specifies CAISESWQGSGYTF.

This clone has only one observation. The chain recombines TRBV30 with TRBJ2-1; 7 positions match TRBD1. Losses at the gene ends were 3 bases for V and 2 bases for J; bases not matched to a gene: 1. The CDR3 totals 13 residues. Germline CDR1 is GTSNPN and CDR2 is SVGIG (reference sequence). CDR3 in amino acids: CAWSQGAYNEQFF. As DNA, the CDR3 is TGTGCCTGGAGCCAGGGGGCCTACAATGAGCAGTTCTTC.

The chain uses TRBV19 and TRBJ2-5; 9 bases align to TRBD2. With the DNA end fitting TRBJ2-7 better, the J assignment may be wrong. This CDR3 is 16 amino acids long. Per germline, CDR1 LNHDA and CDR2 SQIVND (reference sequence). The DNA for the CDR3 is TGTGCCAGTAGTACAACCCCGACTAGCGGTCCCTACGAGCAGTACTTC. Its translation is CASSTTPTSGPYEQYF.

J is TRBJ2-7 and V is TRBV5-1, with TRBD1 as a possible D gene (5 bases). CDR3 size: 16 residues. Trimming pared 3 bases from V and 5 bases from J, leaving 21 bases between. In germline, CDR1 is SGHRS, CDR2 YFSETQ. The CDR3 DNA reads as TGCGCCAGCAGCTCGCCTGGGGCAGCGATACGGGACGAGCAGTACTTC. Protein product: CASSSPGAAIRDEQYF.

This CDR3 reads CASSLEVGDSPLHF. CDR3 nucleotide sequence: TGTGCCAGCAGCTTGGAGGTCGGGGATTCACCCCTCCACTTT. The chain carries TRBV5-4 and TRBJ1-6; D not resolved. This CDR3 is 14 amino acids long. V lost 0 bases and J lost 8, with 9 bases in between. Germline V gene sequence: CDR1 SGHNT, CDR2 YYREEE (reference sequence). The entire variable domain, with the rest obtained from reference TRBV5-4 and TRBJ1-6, is as follows: ETGVTQSPTHLIKTRGQQVTLRCSSQSGHNTVSWYQQALGQGPQFIFQYYREEENGRGNFPPRFSGLQFPNYSSELNVNALELDDSALYLCASSLEVGDSPLHFGNGTRLTVT.

The count of this clone is one. The chain couples TRBV2 to TRBJ2-3, with D unclear. There are 14 residues in the CDR3. The V gene's germline CDR1 is SNHLY and CDR2 FYNNEI. V was clipped by 4 bases and J by 0 bases, with 8 bases between them. The CDR3 bases are TGTGCCAGCAGTGCCACACGTAGCACAGATACGCAGTATTTT. Residues: CASSATRSTDTQYF.

The rearrangement joins TRBV5-4 to TRBJ1-1; TRBD1 is a possible D gene (5 bases). Germline V CDR1 and CDR2: SGHNT, YYREEE (reference sequence). V shed 6 bases and J shed 1 base, with 7 bases lying between them. The CDR3 has 12 residues. Here the CDR3 reads CASNGQNTEAFF. CDR3 bases: TGTGCCAGCAACGGACAGAACACTGAAGCTTTCTTT.

The chain uses TRBV7-8 and TRBJ1-2; a possible D gene is TRBD1 (6 bases). CDR1 and CDR2 from the germline V gene are SGHVS and FQNEAQ. CDR3 length equals 14 residues. The germline V and J ends were trimmed by 4 bases and 2 bases, with 11 bases remaining between them. The CDR3 spells CASSSLGANYGYTF. The CDR3 nucleotides read TGTGCCAGCAGCTCCCTGGGGGCCAACTATGGCTACACCTTC.

This rearrangement joins TRBV7-8 to TRBJ1-1, with D unresolved. The CDR3 runs to 15 residues. Per the germline V gene, CDR1 is SGHVS and CDR2 is FQNEAQ. V lost 4 bases and J lost 0, with 12 bases in between. The CDR3 bases are TGTGCCAGCAGCTCGCGCCCAGAGGTGAACACTGAAGCTTTCTTT. It specifies CASSSRPEVNTEAFF.

V and J are TRBV7-2 and TRBJ1-6; D might be TRBD1 (5 bases). CDR3 length equals 14 residues. The germline CDR1 and CDR2 sequences are SGHTA and FQGNSA. Trimming cost V 4 bases and J 8 bases, with 12 bases left between them. The CDR3 DNA follows: TGTGCCAGCAGCTCTCAGGGTTTCCATTCACCCCTCCACTTT. This sequence encodes CASSSQGFHSPLHF.

The chain combines TRBV7-2 with TRBJ2-7, with TRBD1 identical over 7 bases. CDR1 is SGHTA and CDR2 is FQGNSA in the germline V gene. This CDR3 is built from 13 residues. With V trimmed by 5 bases and J by 2 bases, 3 bases remained unmatched. CDR3 residues: CASSRQGTYEQYF. CDR3 DNA sequence: TGTGCCAGCAGCCGACAGGGTACCTACGAGCAGTACTTC.

The J gene is TRBJ2-5, the V gene TRBV7-9; TRBD2 is a possible D gene (5 bases). V was pared by 5 bases and J by 2 bases, with 15 bases between. The germline CDR1 and CDR2 sequences are SEHNR and FQNEAQ (reference sequence). The CDR3 totals 15 residues. The CDR3 DNA reads as TGTGCCAGCAGCCCCTCCCGAGGGATTCAAGAGACCCAGTACTTC. Encoded protein: CASSPSRGIQETQYF.

The J gene is TRBJ2-7, the V gene TRBV7-2, with 12 bases matching TRBD2. The CDR3 covers 15 residues. J was trimmed by 6 bases and V by 3 bases; bases with no gene match: 6. From germline, CDR1 is SGHTA and CDR2 FQGNSA. Here the CDR3 reads CASSLTSGSRSEQYF. The CDR3 DNA sequence: TGTGCCAGCAGCTTGACTAGCGGGAGTAGGTCCGAGCAGTACTTC.

The chain employs TRBV15 and TRBJ2-3; TRBD1 might be the D (5 bases). V lost 0 bases, J lost 13 bases, and 14 bases lay in between. The germline V gene encodes CDR1 LNHNV and CDR2 YYDKDF (reference sequence). This CDR3 has 13 residues. CDR3 sequence (DNA): TGTGCCACCAGCAGAGATATAAGGGGAAAGAAGTATTTT. Translating gives CATSRDIRGKKYF.

The rearrangement links TRBV7-9 to TRBJ2-7; TRBD2 aligns across 7 bases. This CDR3 has 14 residues. Unmatched junction bases numbered 2, after V lost 3 bases and J lost 0 bases. Germline CDR1 reads SEHNR; CDR2 reads FQNEAQ (reference sequence). The CDR3 here is CASSFSGGSYEQYF. CDR3 nucleotides: TGTGCCAGCAGCTTCTCGGGGGGCTCCTACGAGCAGTACTTC.